One sample yielded the 26 T cell receptor beta chains listed below, sequenced in a study of cytomegalovirus exposure and HLA in healthy donors. Researchers ran the PCR with 60 Vbeta and 13 Jbeta primers. The protocol was immunoSEQ multiplex PCR, while the TCRdb copy is restricted to in-frame clones and leaves out a portion. The table has 150,000 to 200,000 clones, over 70% seen once. The sample was PBMCs. Receptors originate from a woman aged 40 to 49 in good health and CMV-seropositive.

This clone has just one count. The chain is built from TRBV27 and TRBJ1-1; D is unresolved. Germline CDR1 reads MNHEY; CDR2 reads SMNVEV (reference sequence). This CDR3 is built from 13 residues. Trimming took off 3 bases at V and 1 base at J, with 6 bases between the two ends. For the CDR3, the DNA is TGTGCCAGCAGTTTTGGAGCGAACACTGAAGCTTTCTTT. It translates to CASSFGANTEAFF.

This clone has at least ten counts. The chain joins TRBV6-1 to TRBJ1-1; 10 bases align to TRBD1. The CDR3 consists of 14 residues. Germline trimming cut 7 bases from V and 7 bases from J; bases unmatched to any gene: 9. Germline V gene lookup returns CDR1 MNHNS and CDR2 SASEGT. CDR3 region: CASTPGTGVFEAFF. The CDR3, as DNA: TGTGCCAGCACCCCAGGGACAGGGGTTTTTGAAGCTTTCTTT.

This chain joins TRBV30 and TRBJ1-3; 7 bases align to TRBD1. This CDR3 region has 17 residues. Germline CDR1 reads GTSNPN; CDR2 reads SVGIG (reference sequence). The V and J ends lost 0 bases and 0 bases, in that order; junction bases with no gene match: 8. The CDR3 sequence is CAWSVGGTVDSGNTIYF. Here the CDR3 DNA reads TGTGCCTGGAGTGTTGGGGGGACAGTTGACTCTGGAAACACCATATATTTT. Full variable domain (rest looked up from reference TRBV30 and TRBJ1-3): SQTIHQWPATLVQPVGSPLSLECTVEGTSNPNLYWYRQAAGRGLQLLFYSVGIGQISSEVPQNLSASRPQDRQFILSSKKLLLSDSGFYLCAWSVGGTVDSGNTIYFGEGSWLTVV.

This chain connects TRBV6-6 to TRBJ2-7; a weak D match, TRBD2 (5 bases). This CDR3 comprises 13 residues. The germline V and J ends were trimmed by 6 bases and 9 bases, with 18 bases remaining between them. Germline CDR1 reads MNHNY; CDR2 reads SVGAGI (reference sequence). The CDR3: CASSQGRSEGQYF. The CDR3, as DNA: TGTGCCAGCAGCCAAGGACGAAGTGAGGGGCAGTACTTC.

On this clone itself: At the DNA level, this CDR3 is encoded by other sequences in the same sample as well. The chain carries TRBV6-1 and TRBJ1-5; D might be TRBD1 (6 bases). This CDR3 spans 13 amino acids. The germline V and J ends were trimmed by 5 bases and 4 bases, with 9 bases remaining between them. Germline loops: CDR1 MNHNS, CDR2 SASEGT. CDR3 region: CASSSDRNQPQHF. The CDR3 coding sequence is TGTGCCAGCAGTTCTGACAGGAATCAGCCCCAGCATTTT.

CDR3 loop: CARRHRGTQYF. The CDR3 nucleotides are TGTGCCAGGAGACACAGGGGAACGCAGTATTTT. V is TRBV19 and J is TRBJ2-3, with 7 bases fitting TRBD1. Per germline, CDR1 LNHDA and CDR2 SQIVND (reference sequence). CDR3 length: 11 amino acids. Trimming took 9 bases from V and 9 from J; bases not matched to a gene: 6.

The chain carries TRBV25-1 and TRBJ1-2; tentative D call: TRBD1 (5 bases). The germline gives CDR1 MGHDK, CDR2 SYGVNS. This CDR3 spans 11 amino acids. V was trimmed by 6 bases and J by 9 bases, leaving 11 bases between them. The CDR3 DNA sequence: TGTGCCAGCAGGGCAGGGATAAGCTACACCTTC. It codes for CASRAGISYTF.

This clone was picked up one time. This chain connects TRBV19 to TRBJ1-4; the D gene is possibly TRBD1 (6 bases). The V gene lost 6 bases and the J gene lost 8 bases, with 13 bases spanning the gap. The germline V gene encodes CDR1 LNHDA and CDR2 SQIVND (reference sequence). The CDR3 runs 13 residues. The CDR3 protein is CASRFHREEKLFF. The CDR3 DNA reads as TGTGCCAGTAGATTCCACAGGGAGGAAAAACTGTTTTTT.

The sample holds one count of this clone. CDR3 residues: CASSPLVSTDTQYF. CDR3 bases: TGTGCCAGCAGTCCCCTTGTAAGCACAGATACGCAGTATTTT. The chain employs TRBV28 and TRBJ2-3; D gene ambiguous. This CDR3 comprises 14 residues. CDR1 MDHEN and CDR2 SYDVKM come from the germline V gene. Trimming removed 5 bases from V and 0 bases from J, with 9 bases in between.

This clone is a singleton in its sample. The chain uses TRBV9 and TRBJ2-1; 7 bases agree with TRBD2. CDR1 is SGDLS and CDR2 is YYNGEE in the germline V gene. Trimming removed 2 bases from V and 2 bases from J; junction bases left unmatched: 4. This CDR3 has 15 residues. CDR3 loop: CASSVRGGTYNEQFF. CDR3 coding DNA: TGTGCCAGCAGCGTCCGCGGGGGTACCTACAATGAGCAGTTCTTC.

The V call is TRBV4-3, the J call TRBJ2-7, with D uncertain. In germline, CDR1 is LGHNA, CDR2 YSLEER. Trimming took off 1 base at V and 2 bases at J, with 6 bases between the two ends. There are 13 residues in the CDR3. This CDR3 is CASSQAPAYEQYF. The CDR3 DNA follows: TGCGCCAGCAGCCAAGCGCCGGCCTACGAGCAGTACTTC.

This sequence joins TRBV7-3 and TRBJ2-5; 7 bases are shared with TRBD2. The CDR3 covers 16 residues. J gave up 4 bases and V 1 base, and 9 bases lay outside the gene matches. Germline V gives CDR1 SGHTA, CDR2 FQGTGA. The CDR3, as DNA: TGTGCCAGCAGCTTAAGTTTGGCGGGGGTGAGAGAGACCCAGTACTTC. Translating gives CASSLSLAGVRETQYF.

This clone has a single count. The CDR3 DNA reads TGTGCCTGGAGTGTACCTGGAGGGTACGAGCAGTACTTC. As protein: CAWSVPGGYEQYF. This chain joins TRBV30 and TRBJ2-7; TRBD2 might be the D (6 bases). The CDR3 length is 13 residues. Germline V gives CDR1 GTSNPN, CDR2 SVGIG (reference sequence). V was clipped by 0 bases and J by 4 bases, with 10 bases between them.

This chain links TRBV7-9 with TRBJ1-3; D call uncertain. V dropped 7 bases and J dropped 2 bases, with 12 bases sitting between them. The CDR3 sequence is 14 residues long. Germline CDR1 is SEHNR and CDR2 is FQNEAQ (reference sequence). CDR3 bases: TGTGCCAGCAAACCCGTCGGGGCTGGAAACACCATATATTTT. Protein: CASKPVGAGNTIYF.

The chain recombines TRBV2 with TRBJ2-7; 8 bases align to TRBD1. The CDR3 has 12 residues. Looked up from germline, CDR1 is SNHLY and CDR2 is FYNNEI. V lost 7 bases to trimming and J lost 4 bases; unmatched junction nucleotides: 3. CDR3 nucleotide sequence: TGTGCCAGCAAGGACAGGGCGTACGAGCAGTACTTC. Amino acids: CASKDRAYEQYF.

This chain links TRBV4-2 with TRBJ2-2, with TRBD1 identical over 7 bases. With 2 bases clipped from V and 3 bases from J, the junction kept 6 bases outside the gene matches. CDR1 and CDR2 (germline): LGHNA, YNFKEQ. The CDR3 loop spans 16 amino acids. CDR3 sequence (DNA): TGTGCCAGCAGCCAAAGCGACAGGGTATACACCGGGGAGCTGTTTTTT. This sequence encodes CASSQSDRVYTGELFF.

This clone was detected only once. This chain connects TRBV18 to TRBJ2-7; 7 nucleotides align to TRBD1. This CDR3 region has 16 residues. The junction had 12 bases not matched to a gene; V was cut back by 1 base and J by 6 bases. Germline assignment: CDR1 KGHSH and CDR2 LQKENI. CDR3 region: CASSPRTSTGSGEQYF. The CDR3 coding sequence is TGTGCCAGCTCACCACGGACATCGACAGGGAGTGGCGAGCAGTACTTC.

V is TRBV7-2 and J is TRBJ1-1, with 9 bases that match TRBD1. Per germline, CDR1 SGHTA and CDR2 FQGNSA. This CDR3 contains 14 residues. V shed 5 bases, J shed 6 bases, and the junction held 7 bases outside the gene matches. The CDR3 coding sequence is TGTGCCAGCAGCAGAGGGACAGGGCTTTCTGAAGCTTTCTTT. Protein: CASSRGTGLSEAFF.

This clone was seen a handful of times. V gene TRBV18 combines with J gene TRBJ2-7; TRBD1 agrees at 7 bases. This CDR3 is 14 amino acids long. Germline V gene lookup returns CDR1 KGHSH and CDR2 LQKENI. V trimming: 2 bases; J trimming: 4 bases; junction bases outside the gene matches: 5. The CDR3 nucleotides are TGTGCCAGCTCACCAACAGGGGTGGGGTACGAGCAGTACTTC. It codes for CASSPTGVGYEQYF. Complete variable domain (other parts from reference TRBV18 and TRBJ2-7): NAGVMQNPRHLVRRRGQEARLRCSPMKGHSHVYWYRQLPEEGLKFMVYLQKENIIDESGMPKERFSAEFPKEGPSILRIQQVVRGDSAAYFCASSPTGVGYEQYFGPGTRLTVT.

This chain links TRBV5-6 with TRBJ1-2; 7 bases map to TRBD1. This CDR3 region has 14 residues. Germline CDR1 reads SGHDT; CDR2 reads YYEEEE. Trimming took 4 bases from V and 4 from J; bases not matched to a gene: 7. Here the CDR3 reads CASSQTGISYGYTF. The CDR3 DNA reads as TGTGCCAGCAGCCAGACAGGGATAAGCTATGGCTACACCTTC.

This sequence joins TRBV29-1 and TRBJ2-3, with TRBD2 matching over 14 bases. This CDR3 spans 15 amino acids. J gave up 2 bases and V 4 bases, and 2 bases lay outside the gene matches. Germline CDR1 and CDR2: SQVTM and ANQGSEA. As DNA, the CDR3 is TGCAGCGTTGGGGGACTAGCGGGGGTCACAGATACGCAGTATTTT. Its translation: CSVGGLAGVTDTQYF.

This clone was observed a handful of times. The rearrangement links TRBV7-2 to TRBJ2-1; no clear D gene. The germline V gene encodes CDR1 SGHTA and CDR2 FQGNSA. CDR3 length: 15 amino acids. The V and J ends lost 2 bases and 0 bases respectively, with 8 bases between them. CDR3 in DNA: TGTGCCAGCAGCTTATTTAGCCCCTCCTACAATGAGCAGTTCTTC. As protein: CASSLFSPSYNEQFF.

The V call is TRBV28, the J call TRBJ1-1, with D possibly matching TRBD1 (6 bases). The V gene lost 5 bases and the J gene lost 10 bases, with 17 bases spanning the gap. The CDR3 loop spans 13 amino acids. Germline CDR1 reads MDHEN; CDR2 reads SYDVKM. As DNA, the CDR3 is TGTGCCAGCAGTCCCGAGCCCCGACAGGCAGCTTTCTTT. Amino acid sequence: CASSPEPRQAAFF.

This chain joins TRBV7-3 and TRBJ2-2, with 7 bases lining up with TRBD1. The junction had 4 bases not matched to a gene; V was cut back by 1 base and J by 5 bases. The germline CDR1 and CDR2 sequences are SGHTA and FQGTGA. CDR3 size: 15 residues. The CDR3 spells CASSLKGGGTGELFF. CDR3 DNA: TGTGCCAGCAGCTTAAAAGGGGGCGGGACCGGGGAGCTGTTTTTT. Using reference TRBV7-3 and TRBJ2-2 for the parts outside the CDR3, the full variable domain is GAGVSQTPSNKVTEKGKYVELRCDPISGHTALYWYRQSLGQGPEFLIYFQGTGAADDSGLPNDRFFAVRPEGSVSTLKIQRTERGDSAVYLCASSLKGGGTGELFFGEGSRLTVL.

The V gene is TRBV7-8, the J gene TRBJ2-5; 9 bases are a match to TRBD1. Per germline, CDR1 SGHVS and CDR2 FQNEAQ. The CDR3 runs to 14 residues. V trimming: 5 bases; J trimming: 11 bases; junction bases outside the gene matches: 12. CDR3 in DNA: TGTGCCAGCAGCGGACCGGGACAGGGTTCCCAGCAGTACTTC. Translation gives CASSGPGQGSQQYF.

The V and J genes are TRBV11-3 and TRBJ1-1, with TRBD1 identical over 11 bases. CDR3 size: 14 residues. V trimming: 6 bases; J trimming: 5 bases; junction bases outside the gene matches: 5. Germline CDR1 reads SGHNT; CDR2 reads YENEEA. CDR3 loop: CASRGQGAGTEAFF. CDR3 DNA: TGTGCCAGCAGAGGACAGGGGGCTGGGACTGAAGCTTTCTTT.